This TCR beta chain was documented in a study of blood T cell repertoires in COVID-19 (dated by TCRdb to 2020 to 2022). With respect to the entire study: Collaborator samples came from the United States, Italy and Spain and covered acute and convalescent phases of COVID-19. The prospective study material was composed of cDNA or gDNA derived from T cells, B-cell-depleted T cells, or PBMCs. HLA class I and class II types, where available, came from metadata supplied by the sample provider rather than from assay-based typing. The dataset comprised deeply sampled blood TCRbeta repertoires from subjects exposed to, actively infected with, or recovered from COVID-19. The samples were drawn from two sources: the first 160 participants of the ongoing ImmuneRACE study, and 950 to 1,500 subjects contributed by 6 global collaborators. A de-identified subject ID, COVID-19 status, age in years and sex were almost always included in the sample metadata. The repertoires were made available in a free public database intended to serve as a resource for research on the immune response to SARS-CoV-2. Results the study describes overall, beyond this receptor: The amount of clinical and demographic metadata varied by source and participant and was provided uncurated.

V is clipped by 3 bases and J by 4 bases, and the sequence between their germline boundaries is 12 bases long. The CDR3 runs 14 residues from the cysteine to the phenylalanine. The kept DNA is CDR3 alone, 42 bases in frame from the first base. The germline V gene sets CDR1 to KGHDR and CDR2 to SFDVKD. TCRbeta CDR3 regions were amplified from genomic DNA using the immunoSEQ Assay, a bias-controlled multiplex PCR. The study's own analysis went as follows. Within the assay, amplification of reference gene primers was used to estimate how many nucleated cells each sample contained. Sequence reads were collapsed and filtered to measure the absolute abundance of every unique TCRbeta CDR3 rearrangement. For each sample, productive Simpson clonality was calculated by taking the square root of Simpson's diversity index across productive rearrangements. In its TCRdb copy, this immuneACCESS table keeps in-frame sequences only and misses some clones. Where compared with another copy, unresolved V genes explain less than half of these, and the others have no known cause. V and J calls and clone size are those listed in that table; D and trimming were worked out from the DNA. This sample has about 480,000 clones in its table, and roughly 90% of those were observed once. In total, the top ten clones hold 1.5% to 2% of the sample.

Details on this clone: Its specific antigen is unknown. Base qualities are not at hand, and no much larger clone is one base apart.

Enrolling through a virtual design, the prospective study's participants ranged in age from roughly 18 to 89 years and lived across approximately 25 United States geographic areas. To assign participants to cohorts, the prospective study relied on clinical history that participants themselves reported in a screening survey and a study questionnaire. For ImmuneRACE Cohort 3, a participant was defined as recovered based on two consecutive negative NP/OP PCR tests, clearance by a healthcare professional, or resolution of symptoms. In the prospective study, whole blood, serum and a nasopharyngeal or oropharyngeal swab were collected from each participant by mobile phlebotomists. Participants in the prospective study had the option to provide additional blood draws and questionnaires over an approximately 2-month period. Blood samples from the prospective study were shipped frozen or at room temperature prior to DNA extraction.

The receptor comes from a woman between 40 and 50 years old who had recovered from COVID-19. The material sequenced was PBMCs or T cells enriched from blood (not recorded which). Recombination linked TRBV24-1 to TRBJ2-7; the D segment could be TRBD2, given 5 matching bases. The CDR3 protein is CATSDPGLGYEQYF. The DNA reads TGTGCCACCAGTGATCCGGGGTTGGGGTACGAGCAGTACTTC.